These T cell receptor beta chains were read from a single sample in a study of blood T cell repertoires in COVID-19. The protocol was immunoSEQ multiplex PCR, while the TCRdb copy is restricted to in-frame clones and leaves out a portion. The sample includes fewer than 300,000 clones, around 90% of them seen just once. The sequenced sample consisted of PBMCs or T cells enriched from blood (not recorded which). These receptors were collected from a woman under 40 who had recovered from COVID-19. Both conserved end residues are part of each CDR3. A D gene is named only where the DNA matches it firmly. Clone size is stated in some rows and not others, as once, few, many or a class when expanded.

J,V,D,size,DNA,CDR3
TRBJ2-1,TRBV7-9,-,-,TGTGCCAGCAGCTCCCCTCAGATCTCCTACAATGAGCAGTTCTTC,CASSSPQISYNEQFF
TRBJ2-5,TRBV7-2,TRBD1,-,TGTGCCAGCAGTCGGGACAGGGGGCGGGAGACCCAGTACTTC,CASSRDRGRETQYF
TRBJ2-7,TRBV9,-,-,TGTGCCAGCAGCCCCAGGGGGGTGAGTTACGAGCAGTACTTC,CASSPRGVSYEQYF
TRBJ2-7,TRBV6-5,TRBD1,-,TGTGCCAGCAGACCCGGGACAGGGGTCGAGCAGTACTTC,CASRPGTGVEQYF
TRBJ1-2,TRBV6-2/TRBV6-3,-,-,TGTGCCAGCAGTAACTACAGGGCGGGCGATGACTATGGCTACACCTTC,CASSNYRAGDDYGYTF
TRBJ2-1,TRBV27,TRBD2,-,TGTGCCAGCACCCTGACTAGCGGGGTCTACAATGAGCAGTTCTTC,CASTLTSGVYNEQFF
TRBJ2-5,TRBV3-1/TRBV3-2,TRBD2,-,TGTGCCAGCAGCCAGGGACTAGCGACCGACCAAGAGACCCAGTACTTC,CASSQGLATDQETQYF
TRBJ1-4,TRBV30,-,-,TGTGCCTGGACGGACAGCCTCAGTGAAAAACTGTTTTTT,CAWTDSLSEKLFF
TRBJ2-7,TRBV5-1,-,-,TGCGCCAGCAGCTGGACGGCAGGGTCCTCCTACGAGCAGTACTTC,CASSWTAGSSYEQYF
TRBJ1-3,TRBV4-3,-,-,TGCGCCAGCAGCCAAGATGCGGGGAGCTCTGGAAACACCATATATTTT,CASSQDAGSSGNTIYF
TRBJ2-5,TRBV7-2,-,-,TGTGCCAGCAGCTTAAGAACTAGTGAGACCCAGTACTTC,CASSLRTSETQYF
TRBJ2-5,TRBV6-5,TRBD2,-,TGTGCCAGCAGTTCGAGAGGGGAGGGGGAGACCCAGTACTTC,CASSSRGEGETQYF
TRBJ1-2,TRBV4-1,-,-,TGCGCCAGCAGCGATCCCGGAGCTAACTATGGCTACACCTTC,CASSDPGANYGYTF
TRBJ1-4,TRBV2,TRBD1,-,TGTGCCAGCAGTGCAGCCGGGACAGGGGCGGAGAGGGTGTTTTTT,CASSAAGTGAERVFF
TRBJ1-1,TRBV28,-,-,TGTGCCAGCACCCCAATTCGGGGATTTATGGGTGAAGCTTTCTTT,CASTPIRGFMGEAFF
TRBJ2-3,TRBV27,-,-,TGTGCCAGCCGCAGCTTAGGGCCGGGAACAGATACGCAGTATTTT,CASRSLGPGTDTQYF
TRBJ2-7,TRBV10-3,-,-,TGTGCCATCAGTGATAGGGGGGAGGGTCGCTACGAGCAGTACTTC,CAISDRGEGRYEQYF
TRBJ2-1,TRBV30,-,-,TGTGCCTGGAGTGTGGCTAATGAGCAGTTCTTC,CAWSVANEQFF
TRBJ2-7,TRBV5-1,TRBD2,-,TGCGCCAGCAGCTTGGCCGGGAGCGGGACCTACGAGCAGTACTTC,CASSLAGSGTYEQYF
TRBJ2-1,TRBV7-8,TRBD2,-,TGTGCCATCAATTATCTAACCCCGGGACTAGCGGGAGGGCCCAGAAATGAGCAGTTCTTC,CAINYLTPGLAGGPRNEQFF
TRBJ1-4,TRBV6-2/TRBV6-3,TRBD1,-,TGTGCCAGCAGTTCGCCGGGACAGGGGAATGAAAAACTGTTTTTT,CASSSPGQGNEKLFF
TRBJ2-2,TRBV7-3,-,-,TGTGCCAGCAGCCCCGGGAGACGGCGCACCGGGGAGCTGTTTTTT,CASSPGRRRTGELFF
TRBJ2-7,TRBV2,-,-,TGTGCCAGCAGTGGGAGACAGAACTCCTACGAGCAGTACTTC,CASSGRQNSYEQYF
TRBJ1-3,TRBV6-2/TRBV6-3,-,-,TGTGCCAGCAGTTACACCGACAGCTCTGGAAACACCATATATTTT,CASSYTDSSGNTIYF
TRBJ2-1,TRBV7-9,-,-,TGTGCCAGCAGTCAACTAGCCGGAGAAGGTTCCTACAATGAGCAGTTCTTC,CASSQLAGEGSYNEQFF
TRBJ1-5,TRBV29-1,TRBD1,-,TGCAGCGTGGAAAGAGGCTACAGGGGGAAAGATCAGCCCCAGCATTTT,CSVERGYRGKDQPQHF
TRBJ2-1,TRBV3-1/TRBV3-2,TRBD2,-,TGTGCCAGCAGCCAAGATATCTCGACTAGCCGCTCCTACAATGAGCAGTTCTTC,CASSQDISTSRSYNEQFF
TRBJ1-5,TRBV27,-,-,TGTGCCAGCAGTTTATCCTGGGGGAGGGGCAATCAGCCCCAGCATTTT,CASSLSWGRGNQPQHF
TRBJ1-4,TRBV2,-,-,TGTGCCAGCAGTGTCGCAACTAATGAAAAACTGTTTTTT,CASSVATNEKLFF
TRBJ2-7,TRBV7-2,-,once,TGTGCCAGCAGCCTATCTCACGAGCAGTACTTC,CASSLSHEQYF
TRBJ2-1,TRBV28,TRBD2,-,TGTGCCAGCAGGGCCGGGACTAGCGCTAACAATGAGCAGTTCTTC,CASRAGTSANNEQFF
TRBJ2-1,TRBV5-1,-,-,TGCGCCAGCAGCCCCCACACAGGGCCTGAGCAGTTCTTC,CASSPHTGPEQFF
TRBJ1-2,TRBV29-1,-,-,TGCAGCGTTGACAGGGATGGGGACTATGGCTACACCTTC,CSVDRDGDYGYTF
TRBJ1-6,TRBV18,-,-,TGTGCCAGCTCACCAAACGGGAATAATTCACCCCTCCACTTT,CASSPNGNNSPLHF
TRBJ1-6,TRBV4-2,-,-,TGTGCCAGCAGCCAGGGAGACAGGATTTATAATTCACCCCTCCACTTT,CASSQGDRIYNSPLHF
TRBJ2-1,TRBV29-1,-,-,TGCAGCGTTGAAGATCTTTTGGCGGGACGTGATGAGCAGTTCTTC,CSVEDLLAGRDEQFF
TRBJ2-1,TRBV23-1,TRBD1,once,TGCGCCAGCTTAGACAGGGTAGAGGACAATGAGCAGTTCTTC,CASLDRVEDNEQFF
TRBJ2-1,TRBV6-2/TRBV6-3,TRBD2,once,TGTGCCAGCAGTTACAATAGACTAGCGGGAGATGCGGACAATGAGCAGTTCTTC,CASSYNRLAGDADNEQFF
TRBJ1-2,TRBV7-2,-,-,TGTGCCAGCAGCTTAGTGGGGCTTGAGAACTATGGCTACACCTTC,CASSLVGLENYGYTF
TRBJ2-1,TRBV19,TRBD2,-,TGTGCCAGTAGTATATCTAGCGGGAGTTCCAATGAGCAGTTCTTC,CASSISSGSSNEQFF
TRBJ1-1,TRBV13,-,-,TGTGCCAGCAGCCCGCCGGGACAAAAGAACACTGAAGCTTTCTTT,CASSPPGQKNTEAFF
TRBJ2-7,TRBV2,TRBD1,-,TGTGCCAGCAGTGAAGGGACAGGGAACTACGAGCAGTACTTC,CASSEGTGNYEQYF
TRBJ1-4,TRBV11-2,TRBD1,-,TGTGCCAGCAGCTTACAGGGGGCGGGCGAAAAACTGTTTTTT,CASSLQGAGEKLFF
TRBJ2-3,TRBV2,-,-,TGTGCCAGCAGTGGAGGTCCGCCAGATACGCAGTATTTT,CASSGGPPDTQYF
TRBJ2-1,TRBV7-9,-,-,TGTGCCAGCAGCTTAATGGGGACTCTCAATGAGCAGTTCTTC,CASSLMGTLNEQFF
TRBJ2-3,TRBV6-5,TRBD1,-,TGTGCCAGCAGTTACGGGACAGGATCGGATACGCAGTATTTT,CASSYGTGSDTQYF
TRBJ2-1,TRBV7-6,TRBD2,-,TGTGCCAGCAGCTTGGGACTAGCGGACGCTGAGCAGTTCTTC,CASSLGLADAEQFF
TRBJ1-2,TRBV6-6,TRBD1,-,TGTGCCAGCAGTTACTCCCAGGGGGCCTATGGCTACACCTTC,CASSYSQGAYGYTF
TRBJ2-3,TRBV30,-,once,TGTGCCTGGAGTGCGCGGCTGGGTACAGATACGCAGTATTTT,CAWSARLGTDTQYF
TRBJ2-6,TRBV25-1,-,-,TGTGCCAGCAGTGGCTACTATGACCCGGGTGGGGCCAACGTCCTGACTTTC,CASSGYYDPGGANVLTF
TRBJ2-1,TRBV25-1,TRBD2,-,TGTGCCAGCAGTTTCGGACTAGCGGGCAATGAGCAGTTCTTC,CASSFGLAGNEQFF
TRBJ1-4,TRBV28,TRBD1,-,TGTGCCAGCAGCCCCGGGACAGCAGATGAAAAACTGTTTTTT,CASSPGTADEKLFF
TRBJ2-2,TRBV2,TRBD2,-,TGTGCCAGCAGCGGGAGGGTTCTGAACACCGGGGAGCTGTTTTTT,CASSGRVLNTGELFF
TRBJ2-6,TRBV12-3/TRBV12-4,-,-,TGTGCCAGCAGCTCGACAGGGGCCAACGTCCTGACTTTC,CASSSTGANVLTF
TRBJ2-3,TRBV6-2/TRBV6-3,TRBD1,-,TGTGCCAGCAGTTACAGCCGGGACAGGGGGCTCGAAACGGGGATGAATACGCAGTATTTT,CASSYSRDRGLETGMNTQYF
TRBJ2-5,TRBV28,-,-,TGTGCCAGCAGATCGGGGGGCGGAGAGACCCAGTACTTC,CASRSGGGETQYF
TRBJ1-2,TRBV7-9,TRBD1,-,TGTGCCAGCAGCCAAACCCGGACAGGGGAGGGTGGCTACACCTTC,CASSQTRTGEGGYTF
TRBJ1-2,TRBV5-6,TRBD1,-,TGTGCCAGCAGCTCGACAGGGAACTATGGCTACACCTTC,CASSSTGNYGYTF
TRBJ1-5,TRBV30,TRBD1,once,TGTGCCTGGGGAGAGGGGGCTAGCAATCAGCCCCAGCATTTT,CAWGEGASNQPQHF